This T cell receptor beta chain is drawn from a study of cytomegalovirus exposure and HLA in healthy donors. CDR1 and CDR2 (germline): SGHDT, YYEEEE. There are 14 residues in the CDR3. Between the trimmed V and J ends, which lost 0 bases and 11 bases, there was a span of 12 bases. Libraries were prepared by immunoSEQ multiplex PCR; TCRdb keeps only in-frame clonotypes and omits some of them. Of 130,000 or so clones in the sample, nearly 90% were seen once. The J gene is TRBJ1-6, the V gene TRBV5-6; D is ambiguous. The TCR originated in a woman in her late teens or twenties in good health and CMV-seronegative. Sequencing used PBMCs. The CDR3 region is CASSLARPNTPLHF. CDR3 coding DNA: TGTGCCAGCAGCTTGGCCAGGCCCAACACACCCCTCCACTTT.